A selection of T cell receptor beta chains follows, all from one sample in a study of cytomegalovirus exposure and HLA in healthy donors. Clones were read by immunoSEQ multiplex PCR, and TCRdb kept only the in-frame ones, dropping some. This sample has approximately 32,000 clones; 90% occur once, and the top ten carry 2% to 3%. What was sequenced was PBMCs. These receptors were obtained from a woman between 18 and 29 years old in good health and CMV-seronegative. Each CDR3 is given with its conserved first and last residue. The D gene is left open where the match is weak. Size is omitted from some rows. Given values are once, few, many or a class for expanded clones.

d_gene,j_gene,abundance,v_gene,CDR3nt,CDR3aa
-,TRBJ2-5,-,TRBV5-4,TGTGCCAGCAGCCCATCCAGGGAGACCCAGTACTTC,CASSPSRETQYF
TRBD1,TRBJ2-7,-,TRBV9,TGTGCCAGCAGCGTAGGCTGGGACAGGGGTATCCACGAGCAGTACTTC,CASSVGWDRGIHEQYF
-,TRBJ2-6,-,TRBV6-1,TGTGCCAGCAGTGAAGGTGGGAGCGGGGCCAACGTCCTGACTTTC,CASSEGGSGANVLTF
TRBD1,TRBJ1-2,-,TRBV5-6,TGTGCCAGCAGCCCCCGACAGGGAATAGGCTACACCTTC,CASSPRQGIGYTF
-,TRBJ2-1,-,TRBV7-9,TGTGCCAGCAGCTTGGTAGTAGGAGTCAATGAGCAGTTCTTC,CASSLVVGVNEQFF
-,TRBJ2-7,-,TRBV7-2,TGTGCCAGCAGCTTAGACAGGAGACGATCCTACGAGCAGTACTTC,CASSLDRRRSYEQYF
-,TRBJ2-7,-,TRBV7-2,TGTGCCAGCAGCCCCCGACACTCCTACGAGCAGTACTTC,CASSPRHSYEQYF
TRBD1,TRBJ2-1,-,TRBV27,TGTGCCAGCAGTTTATGGATGACTGACAGGGCGGCCTACAATGAGCAGTTCTTC,CASSLWMTDRAAYNEQFF
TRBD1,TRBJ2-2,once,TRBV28,TGTGCCAGCTGGGAGACAGGGACCGGGGAGCTGTTTTTT,CASWETGTGELFF
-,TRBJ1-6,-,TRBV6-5,TGTGCCAGCAGGTCCGGGGAGGCCTATAATTCACCCCTCCACTTT,CASRSGEAYNSPLHF
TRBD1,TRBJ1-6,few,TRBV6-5,TGTGCCAGCAACCGGGACAGGGGTTCACCCCTCCACTTT,CASNRDRGSPLHF
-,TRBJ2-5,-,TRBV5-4,TGTGCCAGCAGCTTGCGTTGGGGCACAGAGACCCAGTACTTC,CASSLRWGTETQYF
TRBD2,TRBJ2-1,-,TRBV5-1,TGCGCCAGCAGCTTGGCGGGACTAGCGGGAGTTAACGATGAGCAGTTCTTC,CASSLAGLAGVNDEQFF
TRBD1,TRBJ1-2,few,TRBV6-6,TGTGCCAGCAGTTACGCAGGGGGCGGCATGGACTATGGCTACACCTTC,CASSYAGGGMDYGYTF
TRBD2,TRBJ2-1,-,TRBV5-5,TGTGCCAGCAGCTTCAGACTAGCTTCGAGCTCCTACAATGAGCAGTTCTTC,CASSFRLASSSYNEQFF
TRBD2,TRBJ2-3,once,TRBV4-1,TGCGCCAGCAGCCAATGGCTAGCGGGAACAGATACGCAGTATTTT,CASSQWLAGTDTQYF
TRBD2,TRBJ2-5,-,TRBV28,TGTGCCAGCAGCCTTAGGGAGGGGCAGCAGGCTGGGGAAGAGACCCAGTACTTC,CASSLREGQQAGEETQYF
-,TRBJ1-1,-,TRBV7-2,TGTGCCAGCAGCTTAATATGGCAGGGTCGACGCACTGAAGCTTTCTTT,CASSLIWQGRRTEAFF
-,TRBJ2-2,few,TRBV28,TGTGCCAGCAGTTCTCCGGACACGAACACCGGGGAGCTGTTTTTT,CASSSPDTNTGELFF
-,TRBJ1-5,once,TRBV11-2,TGTGCCAGCAGTAAAACCAGCGAGCCCCAGCATTTT,CASSKTSEPQHF
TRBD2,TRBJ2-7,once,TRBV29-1,TGCAGCGTTCGACTAGCGGGAGATATACGCTACGAGCAGTACTTC,CSVRLAGDIRYEQYF
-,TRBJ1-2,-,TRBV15,TGTGCCACCAGGCCCATACGGGGACTGAACTATGGCTACACCTTC,CATRPIRGLNYGYTF
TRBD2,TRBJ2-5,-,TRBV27,TGTGCCAGCAGTAGGGAAGCGAGCGGGGGTCAAGAGACCCAGTACTTC,CASSREASGGQETQYF
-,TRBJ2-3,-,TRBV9,TGTGCCAGCAGCGTAACTGGGACACCTAGCACAGATACGCAGTATTTT,CASSVTGTPSTDTQYF
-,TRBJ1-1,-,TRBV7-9,TGTGCCAGCAGCTTAGGGAGATTGAACACTGAAGCTTTCTTT,CASSLGRLNTEAFF
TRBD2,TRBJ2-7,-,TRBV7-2,TGTGCCAGCAGCTTAAATAGCGGGAGGGACGAGCAGTACTTC,CASSLNSGRDEQYF
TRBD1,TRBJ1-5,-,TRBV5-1,TGCGCCAGCAGCTCAACCGACAGGGGGCCGGGGAGTCATAGCAATCAGCCCCAGCATTTT,CASSSTDRGPGSHSNQPQHF
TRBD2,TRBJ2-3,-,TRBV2,TGTGCCAGCAACCGAGGACTAGCTACAGATACGCAGTATTTT,CASNRGLATDTQYF
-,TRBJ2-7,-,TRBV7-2,TGTGCCAGCAGCTTAGCGGACGGGGGAGGTGGAGAGCAGTACTTC,CASSLADGGGGEQYF
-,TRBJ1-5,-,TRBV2,TGTGCCAGCAGTATCGAGATAGCAGGGCTTCAGCCCCAGCATTTT,CASSIEIAGLQPQHF
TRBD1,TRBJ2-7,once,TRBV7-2,TGTGCCAGCAGCCCCGTTCCGGGGACAGGGAACGAGCAGTACTTC,CASSPVPGTGNEQYF
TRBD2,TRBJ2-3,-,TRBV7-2,TGTGCCAGCAGCCTACGGGCTAGCGGTAGCACAGATACGCAGTATTTT,CASSLRASGSTDTQYF
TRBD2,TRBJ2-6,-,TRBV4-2,TGTGCCAGCAGCCAAGATATGAGTCCTGGGGGGGGCTCTGGGGCCAACGTCCTGACTTTC,CASSQDMSPGGGSGANVLTF
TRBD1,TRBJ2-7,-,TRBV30,TGTGCCTGGAGTTGGGACAGGCTGACCTACGAGCAGTACTTC,CAWSWDRLTYEQYF
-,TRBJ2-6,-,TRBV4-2,TGTGCCAGCACCCAAGGAGGCTCTGGGGCCAACGTCCTGACTTTC,CASTQGGSGANVLTF
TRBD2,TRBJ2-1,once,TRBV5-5,TGTGCCAGCAGCTTGTCGGGCGGGAGGGCCGGGCCGTTCTTC,CASSLSGGRAGPFF
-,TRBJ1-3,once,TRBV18,TGTGCCAGCTCACCCACCCTCGGGAGTGGCTCTGGAAACACCATATATTTT,CASSPTLGSGSGNTIYF
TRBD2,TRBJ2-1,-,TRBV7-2,TGTGCCGGCAGCTTCTCGAGCGGGAGCTACAATGAGCAGTTCTTC,CAGSFSSGSYNEQFF
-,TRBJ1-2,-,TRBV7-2,TGTGCCAGCAGCTTAGGGTCGACAGCCAACTATGGCTACACCTTC,CASSLGSTANYGYTF
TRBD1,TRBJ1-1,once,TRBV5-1,TGCGCCAGCAGCTTCCGACAGGGGGACACTGAAGCTTTCTTT,CASSFRQGDTEAFF
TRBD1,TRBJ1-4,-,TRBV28,TGTGCCAGCAGTCGACGGACAGGGGGTATAAGGGAAAAACTGTTTTTT,CASSRRTGGIREKLFF
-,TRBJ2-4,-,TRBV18,TGTGCCAGCTCACCAAACCGAAGGGGGATAGCCAAAAACATTCAGTACTTC,CASSPNRRGIAKNIQYF
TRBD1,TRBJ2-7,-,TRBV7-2,TGTGCCAGCAGCTTAGGGCCGGGACAGAACTACGAGCAGTACTTC,CASSLGPGQNYEQYF
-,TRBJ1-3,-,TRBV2,TGTGCCAGCAGTGCCGAACCTAGCTCTGGAAACACCATATATTTT,CASSAEPSSGNTIYF
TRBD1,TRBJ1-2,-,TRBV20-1,TGCAGTGCTTTCGGACAGGGAGGCTACACCTTC,CSAFGQGGYTF
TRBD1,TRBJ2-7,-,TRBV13,TGTGCCAGCAGCCATGGGACAGGGAGTTCCTACGAGCAGTACTTC,CASSHGTGSSYEQYF
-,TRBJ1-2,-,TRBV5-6,TGTGCCAGCAGCCCCCCGGGCGCGGGCTATGGCTACACCTTC,CASSPPGAGYGYTF
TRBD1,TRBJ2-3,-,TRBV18,TGTGCCAGCTCACCACAGGGGGCGAGGTCAGATACGCAGTATTTT,CASSPQGARSDTQYF
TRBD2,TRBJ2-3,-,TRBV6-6,TGTGCCACCACTTGGGGAACTAGCGGGGCCACAGATACGCAGTATTTT,CATTWGTSGATDTQYF
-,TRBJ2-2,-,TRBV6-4,TGTGCCAGCAGTGCGACGGAGACCGGGGAGCTGTTTTTT,CASSATETGELFF
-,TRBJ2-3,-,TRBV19,TGTGCCAGTAGTCTAACTAGTAGGGGCACAGATACGCAGTATTTT,CASSLTSRGTDTQYF
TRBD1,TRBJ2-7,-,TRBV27,TGTGCCAGGCCTCTGGGACAGGGACGGGGCGAGCAGTACTTC,CARPLGQGRGEQYF
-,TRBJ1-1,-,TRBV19,TGTGCCAGTAAGGGGGGGCTCGTAGCTTTCTTT,CASKGGLVAFF
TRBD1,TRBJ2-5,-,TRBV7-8,TGTGCCAGCAGCTTCAACAGGGGGCGGGAGACCCAGTACTTC,CASSFNRGRETQYF
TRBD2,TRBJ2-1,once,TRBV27,TGTGCCAGCAGTTTAAACCGGGGGGGATACAATGAGCAGTTCTTC,CASSLNRGGYNEQFF
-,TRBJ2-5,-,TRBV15,TGTGCCACCAGCAGGTTGAGGGGGATCGGAGTTAAGACCCAGTACTTC,CATSRLRGIGVKTQYF